The 11 T cell receptor beta chains reported below all come from one sample, sequenced in a study of blood T cell repertoires in COVID-19. The data were produced by immunoSEQ multiplex PCR, yet TCRdb's version contains in-frame clones alone and is incomplete. The sample carries roughly 480,000 clones, roughly 89% recorded once. Sequenced material: peripheral blood. These receptors originate from a man aged 18 to 30 with COVID-19, enrolled during active disease.

The chain uses TRBV27 and TRBJ2-1, with TRBD1 matching 7 bases. There are 13 residues in the CDR3. Germline CDR1 and CDR2: MNHEY and SMNVEV (reference sequence). V lost 8 bases and J lost 10; bases outside the gene matches: 11. CDR3 loop: CASRFGTALEQFF. In DNA, the CDR3 is TGTGCCAGCCGCTTTGGGACAGCATTAGAGCAGTTCTTC.

The chain employs TRBV19 and TRBJ1-1, with D uncertain. Trimming removed 3 bases from V and 1 base from J, with 15 bases in between. Germline CDR1 reads LNHDA; CDR2 reads SQIVND (reference sequence). This CDR3 has 16 residues. CDR3 in amino acids: CASSIRGGIQNTEAFF. DNA for the CDR3: TGTGCCAGTAGTATCCGAGGCGGCATCCAGAACACTGAAGCTTTCTTT.

The count of this clone is one. The rearrangement joins TRBV11-2 to TRBJ1-2, with D possibly TRBD1 on 5 matching bases. V dropped 5 bases and J dropped 6 bases, with 13 bases sitting between them. The CDR3 consists of 13 residues. Germline V gene lookup returns CDR1 SGHAT and CDR2 FQNNGV. CDR3 protein: CASSPHTGDGYTF. The CDR3 DNA follows: TGTGCCAGCAGCCCCCACACAGGTGATGGCTACACCTTC.

This clone was found once. Other nucleotide sequences in the sample specify the same CDR3. The J gene is TRBJ2-5, the V gene TRBV14, with D maybe TRBD1 (5 bases). V lost 4 bases to trimming and J lost 0 bases, with 12 bases between them. Germline-derived CDR1 and CDR2 are SGHDN and FVKESK. The CDR3 sequence is 15 residues long. The DNA of the CDR3 is TGTGCCAGCAGCCCATGGCAGGGAAACCAAGAGACCCAGTACTTC. Translating gives CASSPWQGNQETQYF.

The V call is TRBV5-1, the J call TRBJ1-3; D not certain. CDR1 is SGHRS, CDR2 YFSETQ, per germline. The V and J ends lost 9 bases and 0 bases respectively, with 19 bases between them. The CDR3 sequence is 16 residues long. The CDR3 sequence: CATKNVGLNSGNTIYF. In nucleotides, the CDR3 is TGCGCCACCAAAAACGTCGGACTGAACTCTGGAAACACCATATATTTT.

The chain carries TRBV6-5 and TRBJ2-5; D not certain. V dropped 5 bases and J dropped 5 bases, with 9 bases sitting between them. Germline V CDR1 and CDR2: MNHEY, SVGAGI. This CDR3 is 12 amino acids long. CDR3 protein: CASSTTRETQYF. In DNA form, the CDR3 reads TGTGCCAGCAGTACGACACGGGAGACCCAGTACTTC.

The V gene is TRBV4-1, the J gene TRBJ1-1, with 8 bases aligning to TRBD1. CDR1 is MGHRA and CDR2 is YSYEKL in the germline V gene. Trimming took 2 bases from V and 1 from J; bases not matched to a gene: 3. This CDR3 spans 15 amino acids. The CDR3 DNA sequence: TGCGCCAGCAGCCAAACCGGGACAGGGAACACTGAAGCTTTCTTT. Translating gives CASSQTGTGNTEAFF.

This chain joins TRBV19 and TRBJ2-7; a weak D match, TRBD2 (6 bases). The CDR3 is 15 amino acids. Germline V gives CDR1 LNHDA, CDR2 SQIVND (reference sequence). The V end lost 1 base, the J end lost 4 bases, and 14 bases lay between the germline ends. The CDR3 sequence is CASSIVSGGGYEQYF. The CDR3 DNA reads as TGTGCCAGTAGTATAGTTAGCGGTGGGGGATACGAGCAGTACTTC.

CDR3 nucleotides: TGTGCCAGCAGTTTAGCCGGAGGCCACACCGGGGAGCTGTTTTTT. Protein: CASSLAGGHTGELFF. This sequence joins TRBV27 and TRBJ2-2; a possible D gene is TRBD2 (5 bases). The CDR3 contains 15 residues. In germline, CDR1 is MNHEY, CDR2 SMNVEV (reference sequence). With 2 bases removed from V and 3 bases from J, the gap between germline ends came to 10 bases.

This clone has only one observation. The J gene is TRBJ2-2, the V gene TRBV11-2, with D perhaps TRBD1 (6 bases). This CDR3 comprises 14 residues. Deletions cut 5 bases from V and 6 bases from J, with 13 bases between. Germline CDR1 reads SGHAT; CDR2 reads FQNNGV. The CDR3 is CASSPRTAAGELFF. DNA of the CDR3: TGTGCCAGCAGCCCACGGACAGCGGCCGGGGAGCTGTTTTTT.

The V gene is TRBV19, the J gene TRBJ2-1, with unresolved D. Per germline, CDR1 LNHDA and CDR2 SQIVND (reference sequence). Trimming left V 3 bases short and J 10 bases short, with 16 bases between. CDR3 size: 14 residues. As DNA, the CDR3 is TGTGCCAGTAGTATTGCCGCCGCTCTCAGGGAGCAGTTCTTC. Its protein is CASSIAAALREQFF.